The T cell receptor (beta chain) described here comes from a study of blood T cell repertoires in COVID-19. Study-wide background: Specimens from acute and convalescent COVID-19 originated in the United States, Italy and Spain. T cells, B-cell-depleted T cells, or PBMCs provided the cDNA or gDNA that served as material.

This CDR3 has 14 amino acids. In germline, CDR1 is LGHDT, CDR2 YNNKEL (reference sequence). Trimming cost V 2 bases and J 0 bases, with 5 bases left between them. How the authors handled the data: For nucleated cells, counts were estimated from reference gene primer amplification. Assay: immunoSEQ multiplex PCR; the TCRdb copy retains only in-frame clones and omits some. That table furnishes V, J and clone size, whereas the DNA furnished D and trimming. The repertoire has hundreds of thousands of clones, roughly four fifths of them found once; the top ten carry 4.7%. This sequence was found in a woman between 65 and 79 years old with acute or convalescent COVID-19. The rearrangement links TRBV3-1 (or the pseudogene TRBV3-2) to TRBJ1-3; no definite D call. The specimen sequenced was peripheral blood. The DNA of the CDR3 is TGTGCCAGCAGCCAACTCGGCTCTGGAAACACCATATATTTT. Its protein is CASSQLGSGNTIYF.